This T cell receptor (beta chain) is from a study of T cells in tuberculosis. Study-level findings and limits: Using the GMM-specific repertoire gave around 87% accuracy versus roughly 70% with motifs. Active tuberculosis alpha repertoires lay closer to GMM-specific TCRs than controls'.

Profiling relied on immunoSEQ multiplex PCR, and the TCRdb table lists in-frame clones only, not all of them. The sample lists about 34,000 clones; roughly 93% were seen once. V was shortened by 4 bases and J by 4 bases, with 10 bases between the two germline ends. Germline loops: CDR1 MNHEY, CDR2 SVGAGI. The CDR3 spans 14 residues. About this clone: The target antigen is unknown.

As to time point: new active TB diagnosis, blood taken before or within 7 days of starting treatment. Active tuberculosis patients were new diagnoses, HIV-seronegative, South African, and aged 18 years or older. The clonotype comes from an adult with tuberculosis. This sequence joins TRBV6-5 and TRBJ2-2; D remains ambiguous. The source material was PBMCs, sampled at tuberculosis diagnosis. The CDR3 DNA reads as TGTGCCAGCAGTTCACAGATAACCACCGGGGAGCTGTTTTTT. It yields the protein CASSSQITTGELFF.